A single sample is the source of the 9 T cell receptor beta chains below, sequenced in a study of blood T cell repertoires in COVID-19. Assay used: immunoSEQ multiplex PCR; TCRdb lists only in-frame clones, some missing. The sample contains about 210,000 clones, roughly 84% of which appear only once. Sequencing used peripheral blood. The receptors were gathered from a man aged 40-49 years who had recovered from COVID-19.

This chain uses TRBV19 with TRBJ1-1; 7 bases align to TRBD1. Looked up from germline, CDR1 is LNHDA and CDR2 is SQIVND (reference sequence). The V gene end was trimmed by 8 bases and the J gene end by 4 bases; junction bases not matched to a gene: 10. The CDR3 covers 14 residues. The CDR3, as DNA: TGTGCCAGTGGGAAGCTACAGGGGATCACTGAAGCTTTCTTT. This encodes CASGKLQGITEAFF.

The V gene is TRBV29-1, the J gene TRBJ1-1, with D perhaps matching TRBD1 (5 bases). Germline CDR1 and CDR2: SQVTM and ANQGSEA. The V end was cut by 7 bases, the J end by 0 bases, with 18 bases between. The CDR3 loop spans 15 amino acids. This CDR3 is CSETQGGTVNTEAFF. CDR3 bases: TGCAGCGAAACGCAGGGAGGAACGGTGAACACTGAAGCTTTCTTT.

This chain uses TRBV30 with TRBJ1-2; TRBD1 is a possible D gene (5 bases). Germline loops: CDR1 GTSNPN, CDR2 SVGIG (reference sequence). Trimming removed 0 bases at V and 2 bases at J, with 7 bases between. This CDR3 has 13 amino acids. In nucleotides, the CDR3 is TGTGCCTGGAGTGTCAGGGCGAACTATGGCTACACCTTC. Translating gives CAWSVRANYGYTF.

The chain has TRBV18 and TRBJ1-6; TRBD1 matches 7 bases. Losses at the gene ends were 5 bases for V and 8 bases for J; bases not matched to a gene: 9. In germline, CDR1 is KGHSH, CDR2 LQKENI. CDR3 length: 15 residues. CDR3 in amino acids: CASSEAGTADSPLHF. The CDR3 bases are TGTGCCAGCTCAGAGGCAGGGACAGCTGATTCACCCCTCCACTTT.

This clone was recorded a few times. The chain employs TRBV6-6 and TRBJ1-3; D uncertain. The CDR3 length is 15 residues. The ends were cut back, 6 bases at V and 2 bases at J, with 14 bases in the middle. CDR1 and CDR2 from the germline V gene are MNHNY and SVGAGI (reference sequence). The CDR3 region is CASSPPRSTGNTIYF. Here the CDR3 DNA reads TGTGCCAGCAGCCCCCCGAGGAGTACTGGAAACACCATATATTTT.

The gene calls are TRBV7-9 and TRBJ2-5; no clear D gene. Between the trimmed V and J ends, which lost 2 bases and 4 bases, there was a span of 5 bases. CDR3 length: 12 residues. CDR1 and CDR2 (germline): SEHNR, FQNEAQ (reference sequence). Here the CDR3 reads CASSLTAETQYF. The CDR3 bases are TGTGCCAGCAGCTTAACAGCAGAGACCCAGTACTTC.

This chain links TRBV5-1 with TRBJ2-2; D might be TRBD2 (5 bases). Germline values: CDR1 SGHRS, CDR2 YFSETQ. The CDR3 has 16 residues. The V end lost 4 bases, the J end lost 4 bases, and 17 bases lay between the germline ends. This CDR3 reads CASSLDARGSTGELFF. The CDR3 DNA follows: TGCGCCAGCAGCCTTGATGCCAGAGGGTCCACCGGGGAGCTGTTTTTT.

This chain joins TRBV7-2 and TRBJ2-1; 8 positions agree with TRBD2. Germline lookup yields CDR1 SGHTA and CDR2 FQGNSA. The junction had 5 bases not matched to a gene; V was cut back by 3 bases and J by 7 bases. The CDR3 is 14 residues long. This chain's CDR3 is CASSFGGGHNEQFF. The CDR3 nucleotides are TGTGCCAGCAGCTTCGGGGGGGGCCATAATGAGCAGTTCTTC.

The gene calls are TRBV4-3 and TRBJ2-2; 7 bases agree with TRBD1. Germline V gives CDR1 LGHNA, CDR2 YSLEER. V shed 3 bases and J 4 bases; nucleotides not matched to a gene: 2. There are 14 residues in the CDR3. Here the CDR3 reads CASSHGTATGELFF. The CDR3 nucleotides read TGCGCCAGCAGCCACGGGACAGCCACCGGGGAGCTGTTTTTT.